The 11 T cell receptor beta chains reported below all come from one sample, sequenced in a study of T-cell reconstitution after alpha-beta-depleted transplantation in children. Unique molecular identifiers were incorporated when the TCRbeta library was constructed. Via MiXCR, TCRdb re-called the PCR reads, giving one row per CDR3 protein. This sample has some 240,000 distinct CDR3 sequences, with 12% found just once. This specimen consisted of PBMCs from the stem cell graft donor, obtained from the stem cell graft. The receptors come from a human donor who donated a stem cell graft to a child with acute lymphoblastic leukemia.

Notes on this clonotype: A read error is possible here, since a much larger clone lies one base away. V and J are TRBV6-1 and TRBJ1-3, with 7 nucleotides matching TRBD1. Germline V CDR1 and CDR2: MNHNS, SASEGT. The CDR3 sequence is 15 residues long. The CDR3 here is CASSPTGLTGNTIHF. The CDR3 nucleotides read TGTGCCAGCAGCCCGACAGGGCTCACTGGAAACACCATACATTTT.

This clonotype was counted ten times or more. The chain couples TRBV29-1 to TRBJ2-3; D possibly corresponds to TRBD2 (6 bases). The germline V gene encodes CDR1 SQVTM and CDR2 ANQGSEA. The CDR3 sequence is 13 residues long. The V end lost 5 bases, the J end lost 7 bases, and 16 bases lay between the germline ends. The CDR3 DNA is TGCAGCGTTAGGGGACTGGAGCTTAATACGCAGTATTTT. Protein: CSVRGLELNTQYF.

Comment on this clonotype: A read error is possible here, since a much larger clone lies one base away. V usage is TRBV9 and J usage is TRBJ2-7, with 10 positions matching TRBD2. Looked up from germline, CDR1 is SGDLS and CDR2 is YYNGEE. The J segment lost 1 base and the V segment lost 3 bases, leaving 4 bases of the junction unmatched. CDR3 length equals 15 residues. The CDR3 protein is CASSASGGTSYEQYF. The CDR3 coding sequence is TGTGCCAGCAGCGCTAGCGGGGGCACTTCCTACGAGCAGTACTTC.

This clonotype has a count of ten or more. V gene TRBV15 combines with J gene TRBJ1-5, with 8 nucleotides matching TRBD1. V shed 5 bases and J 3 bases; nucleotides not matched to a gene: 12. From germline, CDR1 is LNHNV and CDR2 YYDKDF (reference sequence). The CDR3 contains 17 residues. CDR3 residues: CATSLTRGTGFNQPQHF. The CDR3 nucleotides read TGTGCCACCAGCCTTACCAGAGGGACAGGTTTCAATCAGCCCCAGCATTTT.

Ten or more counts support this clonotype. The J gene is TRBJ1-6, the V gene TRBV5-1; 7 nucleotides line up with TRBD1. In germline, CDR1 is SGHRS, CDR2 YFSETQ. Germline trimming cut 3 bases from V and 11 bases from J; bases unmatched to any gene: 11. CDR3 length: 15 residues. The CDR3 nucleotides read TGCGCCAGCAGCTCTTCGACAGGGAGGGAGGCACCCCTCCACTTT. Translated: CASSSSTGREAPLHF. The complete variable domain, with remaining parts taken from reference TRBV5-1 and TRBJ1-6, reads KAGVTQTPRYLIKTRGQQVTLSCSPISGHRSVSWYQQTPGQGLQFLFEYFSETQRNKGNFPGRFSGRQFSNSRSEMNVSTLELGDSALYLCASSSSTGREAPLHFGNGTRLTVT.

This clonotype has ten or more counts. The chain combines TRBV14 with TRBJ2-7, with 7 bases identical to TRBD2. With 4 bases clipped from V and 2 bases from J, the junction kept 8 bases outside the gene matches. The CDR3 runs to 15 residues. Germline V CDR1 and CDR2: SGHDN, FVKESK. As DNA, the CDR3 is TGTGCCAGCAGCCTGAAGCGGGGCATCACCTACGAGCAGTACTTC. Amino acid sequence: CASSLKRGITYEQYF.

This clonotype was seen ten or more times. This chain connects TRBV7-8 to TRBJ2-2; 12 nucleotides align to TRBD2. V shed 5 bases and J 3 bases; nucleotides not matched to a gene: 1. The germline gives CDR1 SGHVS, CDR2 FQNEAQ. CDR3 length: 15 residues. The CDR3, as DNA: TGTGCCAGCAGCGGACTAGCGGGGCACACCGGGGAGCTGTTTTTT. Protein product: CASSGLAGHTGELFF.

This clonotype showed up many times. V usage is TRBV9 and J usage is TRBJ2-2; D might be TRBD2 (6 bases). The ends were cut back, 1 base at V and 5 bases at J, with 30 bases in the middle. The germline CDR1 and CDR2 sequences are SGDLS and YYNGEE. CDR3 size: 21 residues. The CDR3: CASSVPLKGPESLAGTGELFF. The CDR3 nucleotides are TGTGCCAGCAGCGTACCTCTCAAAGGACCCGAATCTCTGGCGGGGACCGGGGAGCTGTTTTTT. Full variable domain (rest looked up from reference TRBV9 and TRBJ2-2): DSGVTQTPKHLITATGQRVTLRCSPRSGDLSVYWYQQSLDQGLQFLIQYYNGEERAKGNILERFSAQQFPDLHSELNLSSLELGDSALYFCASSVPLKGPESLAGTGELFFGEGSRLTVL.

Ten or more counts support this clonotype. This chain connects TRBV20-1 to TRBJ1-3; TRBD1 aligns across 7 bases. Germline V CDR1 and CDR2: DFQATT, SNEGSKA (reference sequence). This CDR3 comprises 15 residues. V was clipped by 2 bases and J by 0 bases; unmatched bases: 4. DNA of the CDR3: TGCAGTGCTAGATCCCAGGGGGACTCTGGAAACACCATATATTTT. Translating it yields CSARSQGDSGNTIYF.

This clonotype was observed many times. This rearrangement joins TRBV18 to TRBJ1-4; perhaps TRBD1 as D (6 bases). The V gene's germline CDR1 is KGHSH and CDR2 LQKENI. The CDR3 is 15 amino acids. The V end lost 6 bases, the J end lost 6 bases, and 17 bases lay between the germline ends. CDR3: CASSAPGGAYEKLFF. The CDR3 bases are TGTGCCAGCTCGGCCCCGGGGGGCGCGTATGAAAAACTGTTTTTT.

This clonotype was recorded a few times. The rearrangement links TRBV21-1 to TRBJ2-7; the table names TRBD1, a call not compared with the DNA. TRBV21-1 corresponds to a pseudogene. The CDR3 loop spans 13 amino acids. The CDR3 spells CASSQGQAQGQYF. The CDR3 DNA reads as TGTGCCAGCAGCCAGGGACAGGCGCAGGGGCAGTACTTC.